A selection of T cell receptor beta chains follows, all from one sample in a study of blood T cell repertoires in COVID-19. Data came from immunoSEQ multiplex PCR; TCRdb stores just in-frame clones and leaves some out. Of about 200,000 clones in the sample, nearly 90% were seen once. Sequencing was carried out using peripheral blood. The receptors come from a man between 45 and 60 years old with COVID-19, enrolled during active disease. The CDR3 runs from the conserved cysteine through the conserved F or W. Each record gives: CDR3 protein, J gene, V gene.

CSVAGSSYEQYF	TRBJ2-7	TRBV29-1
CASSPRQGSYEQYF	TRBJ2-7	TRBV19
CASSHNRVWSGELFF	TRBJ2-2	TRBV6-5
CASSLSSGNSYEQYF	TRBJ2-7	TRBV5-1
CASSLDRGNTEAFF	TRBJ1-1	TRBV5-4
CASSQGTALSGNTIYF	TRBJ1-3	TRBV7-9
CASSFSGFSNQPQHF	TRBJ1-5	TRBV6-5
CASSLEDSSYEQYF	TRBJ2-7	TRBV7-2
CASSLVLAGIRTDTQYF	TRBJ2-3	TRBV5-4
CASSPGGTGATDTQYF	TRBJ2-3	TRBV5-5
CSASGAGGEKLFF	TRBJ1-4	TRBV20-1
CASSPGTGGPNTGELFF	TRBJ2-2	TRBV4-1